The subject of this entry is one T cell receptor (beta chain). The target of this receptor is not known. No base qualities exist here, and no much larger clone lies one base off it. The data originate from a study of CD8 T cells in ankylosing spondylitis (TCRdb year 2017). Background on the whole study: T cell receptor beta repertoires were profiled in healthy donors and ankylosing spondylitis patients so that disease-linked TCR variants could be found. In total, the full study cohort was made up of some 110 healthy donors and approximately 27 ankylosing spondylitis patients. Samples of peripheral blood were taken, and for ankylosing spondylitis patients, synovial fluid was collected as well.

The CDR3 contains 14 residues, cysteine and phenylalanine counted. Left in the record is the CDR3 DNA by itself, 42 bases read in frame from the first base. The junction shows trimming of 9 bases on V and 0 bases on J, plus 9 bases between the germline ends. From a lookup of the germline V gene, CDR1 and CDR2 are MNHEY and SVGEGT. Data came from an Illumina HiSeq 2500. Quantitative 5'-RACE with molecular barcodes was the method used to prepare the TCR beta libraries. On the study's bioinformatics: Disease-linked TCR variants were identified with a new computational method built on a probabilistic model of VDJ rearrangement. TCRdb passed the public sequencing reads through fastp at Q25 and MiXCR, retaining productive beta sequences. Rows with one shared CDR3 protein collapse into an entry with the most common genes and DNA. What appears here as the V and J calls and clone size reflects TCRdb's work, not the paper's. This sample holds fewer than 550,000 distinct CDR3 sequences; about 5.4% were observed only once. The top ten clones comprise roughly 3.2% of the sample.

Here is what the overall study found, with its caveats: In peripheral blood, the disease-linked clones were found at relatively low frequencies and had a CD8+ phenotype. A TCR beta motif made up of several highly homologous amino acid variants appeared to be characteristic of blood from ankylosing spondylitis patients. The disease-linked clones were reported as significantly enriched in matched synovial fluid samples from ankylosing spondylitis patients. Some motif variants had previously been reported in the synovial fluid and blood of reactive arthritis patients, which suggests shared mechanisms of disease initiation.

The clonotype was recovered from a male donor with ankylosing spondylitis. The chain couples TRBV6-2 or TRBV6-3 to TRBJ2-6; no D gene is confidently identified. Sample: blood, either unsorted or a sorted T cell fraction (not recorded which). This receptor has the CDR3 CASDGPSGANVLTF. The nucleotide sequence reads TGTGCCAGTGACGGGCCCTCTGGGGCCAACGTCCTGACTTTC.